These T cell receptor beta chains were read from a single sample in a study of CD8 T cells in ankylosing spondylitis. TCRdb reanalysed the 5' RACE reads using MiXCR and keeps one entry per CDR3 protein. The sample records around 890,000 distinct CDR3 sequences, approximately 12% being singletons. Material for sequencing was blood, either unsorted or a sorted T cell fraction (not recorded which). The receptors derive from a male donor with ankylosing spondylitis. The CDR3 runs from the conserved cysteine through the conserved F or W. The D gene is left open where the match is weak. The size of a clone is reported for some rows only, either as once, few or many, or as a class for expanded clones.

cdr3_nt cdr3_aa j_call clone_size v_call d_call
TGTGCCAGCAGCCAAGAGCTGGTTTGGGCGAATCAAGAGACCCAGTACTTC CASSQELVWANQETQYF TRBJ2-5 . TRBV4-2 .
TGCGCCAGCAGCACTTCCGGCAGGGGCCGCACAGATACGCAGTATTTT CASSTSGRGRTDTQYF TRBJ2-3 . TRBV4-1 .
TGTGCCAGCCAGTCAGACAGGGGAATCTACGAGCAGTACTTC CASQSDRGIYEQYF TRBJ2-7 few TRBV2 TRBD1
TGTGCCAGCAGACTCAAAGCCGGGACAGGGGATCAGCCCCAGCATTTT CASRLKAGTGDQPQHF TRBJ1-5 few TRBV7-8 TRBD1
TGCAGTGCCCAACCAGGGGGCTGGGCAGATACGCAGTATTTT CSAQPGGWADTQYF TRBJ2-3 few TRBV20-1 TRBD1
TGCGCCAGCAGCTTGGGTTGGTCAACTAATGAAAAACTGTTTTTT CASSLGWSTNEKLFF TRBJ1-4 many TRBV5-1 .
TGTGCCATCGAGGGCTCGGGCACAGATACGCAGTATTTT CAIEGSGTDTQYF TRBJ2-3 . TRBV10-3 .
TGTGCCAGCAGCTTAAGGGTACTAGCGGGGAGACAAGAGACCCAGTACTTC CASSLRVLAGRQETQYF TRBJ2-5 few TRBV7-3 TRBD2
TGTGCCATCAGTGTGGCCGGACAGCATTACCAAGAGACCCAGTACTTC CAISVAGQHYQETQYF TRBJ2-5 . TRBV10-3 .
TGCGCCAGCAGCCGCGTGACAGGGGAAGAGACCCAGTACTTC CASSRVTGEETQYF TRBJ2-5 many TRBV5-1 TRBD1
TGTGCCTGGAGTGTTCACGTGACCTGGGACTACACCTTC CAWSVHVTWDYTF TRBJ1-2 few TRBV30 .
TGCAGCGCCCGACCTGGGGACAGGGGCGCTAGCTCCTACAATGAGCAGTTCTTC CSARPGDRGASSYNEQFF TRBJ2-1 few TRBV29-1 TRBD1
TGCGCCAGCAGGACTAGCGGGGTTAGCTCCTACGAGCAGTACTTC CASRTSGVSSYEQYF TRBJ2-7 . TRBV5-1 TRBD2
TGCAGTGCTAGAGCTGGGAGTCAGCCCCAGCATTTT CSARAGSQPQHF TRBJ1-5 many TRBV20-1 .
TGCAGTGCATCCGGGTTTGGCGCTGAAGCTTTCTTT CSASGFGAEAFF TRBJ1-1 few TRBV20-1 .
TGTGCCAGCAGCTTAGAAACTAATGAAAAACTGTTTTTT CASSLETNEKLFF TRBJ1-4 many TRBV5-5 .
TGCGCCAGCAGCCAATACTTACTTTTGGACACTGAAGCTTTCTTT CASSQYLLLDTEAFF TRBJ1-1 . TRBV4-3 .
TGTGCCAGCAGCTTATCAGGGATGGACAGCTATGGCTACACCTTC CASSLSGMDSYGYTF TRBJ1-2 few TRBV7-3 .
TGCGCCAGCAGCCGGACTAGTAACAATGAGCAGTTCTTC CASSRTSNNEQFF TRBJ2-1 few TRBV5-1 TRBD2
TGTGCCAGCAGTTACACAGGGGCCCAATGGCCCCAGCATTTT CASSYTGAQWPQHF TRBJ1-5 . TRBV6-5 TRBD1
TGCAGTGCTGACGGGGGATGGGGTGGGCAGTATTTT CSADGGWGGQYF TRBJ2-3 few TRBV20-1 .
TGCAGTGCTAGAGTGGCGGGGGGGACATTCTACAATGAGCAGTTCTTC CSARVAGGTFYNEQFF TRBJ2-1 few TRBV20-1 TRBD2
TGCGCCAGCAGTGGACCTCAAGGGCCTTGGAACAATGAGCAGTTCTTC CASSGPQGPWNNEQFF TRBJ2-1 . TRBV10-2 .
TGTGCCAGCAGCCGGGACAGCCTGGGTGGGACAGATACGCAGTATTTT CASSRDSLGGTDTQYF TRBJ2-3 once TRBV12-3/TRBV12-4 TRBD1
TGCAGCGTTACCCGGGACCGCCTCTACAATGAGCAGTTCTTC CSVTRDRLYNEQFF TRBJ2-1 many TRBV29-1 .
TGCGCCAGCAGTCCATGGAGCGGGAGGAACAATGAGCAGTTCTTC CASSPWSGRNNEQFF TRBJ2-1 few TRBV10-2 TRBD2
TGCAGTGCTAGGGGGACTAGCGGGACGGGCACCGGGGAGCTGTTTTTT CSARGTSGTGTGELFF TRBJ2-2 few TRBV20-1 TRBD2
TGTGCCAGCAGCCGGGGGGACTGGGAGACCCAGTACTTC CASSRGDWETQYF TRBJ2-5 . TRBV7-2 TRBD2
TGCGCCAGCAGCCAAGATTTTCAGGTTTATGGCTACACCTTC CASSQDFQVYGYTF TRBJ1-2 . TRBV4-3 .
TGCAGTGCTAGGGGGACTCCGGGATACAATGAGCAGTTCTTC CSARGTPGYNEQFF TRBJ2-1 many TRBV20-1 .
TGCAGTGCAACCGGGACTAGCTCCTACGAGCAGTACTTC CSATGTSSYEQYF TRBJ2-7 few TRBV20-1 TRBD2
TGTGCCAGCAGCTTTACAGTCCGATCGGAGACCCAGTACTTC CASSFTVRSETQYF TRBJ2-5 . TRBV7-8 .
TGCAGTGCTAACAGGGGAATCTCTGGAAACACCATATATTTT CSANRGISGNTIYF TRBJ1-3 few TRBV20-1 TRBD1
TGTGCCACCAGTGACTCGAGACAGGGAATTCAGCCCCAGCATTTT CATSDSRQGIQPQHF TRBJ1-5 few TRBV24-1 TRBD1
TGTGCCAGCACCAGACTTAGCGGGACCCCGAAAGATACGCAGTATTTT CASTRLSGTPKDTQYF TRBJ2-3 few TRBV28 TRBD2
TGTGCCACCAGTGATCCCGGGACGGGAAACACCGGGGAGCTGTTTTTT CATSDPGTGNTGELFF TRBJ2-2 few TRBV24-1 .
TGTGCCAGCAGCGTAGGAGAGGGGGCTGGTGACAATGAGCAGTTCTTC CASSVGEGAGDNEQFF TRBJ2-1 . TRBV9 TRBD1
TGTGCCAGCAGTTTAGGGGACAGGGGATTTACCCAGTACTTC CASSLGDRGFTQYF TRBJ2-5 many TRBV12-3/TRBV12-4 TRBD1
TGCAGCGGTACATTCACCACAGATACGCAGTATTTT CSGTFTTDTQYF TRBJ2-3 many TRBV29-1 .
TGTGCCAGCAGTTTTGGGCCCGCCAGGACCCAGTACTTC CASSFGPARTQYF TRBJ2-5 . TRBV28 .
TGCAGTGCTCCCCCCCAGCCGCTCTATGGCTACACCTTC CSAPPQPLYGYTF TRBJ1-2 few TRBV20-1 .
TGCAGTGCTAGAGGCAGGGCCGAAAAACTGTTTTTT CSARGRAEKLFF TRBJ1-4 few TRBV20-1 .
TGCGCCAGCAGCTTTTCGGGGTTAGAGCAGTACTTC CASSFSGLEQYF TRBJ2-7 few TRBV5-1 .
TGCGCCAGCAGCCAAGTGGACGGCGGGTACGAGCAGTACTTC CASSQVDGGYEQYF TRBJ2-7 few TRBV4-3 .
TGCAGCGTTGTAATTGGGACAGATACGCAGTATTTT CSVVIGTDTQYF TRBJ2-3 many TRBV29-1 .